The next 7 T cell receptor beta chains were all read from a single sample in a study of T cell responses to AZD1222 COVID-19 vaccine. The repertoire was sequenced with immunoSEQ multiplex PCR; TCRdb's copy has only in-frame clones and lacks some. The sample lists 200,000 or so clones; around 88% were seen once. Here the sequenced sample was peripheral blood, taken on day 0 of AZD1222 vaccination. Receptors originate from an adult in good health.

The chain combines TRBV11-2 with TRBJ2-7; D not resolved. The CDR3 is 13 residues long. Germline V gene data show CDR1 as SGHAT and CDR2 as FQNNGV. The V and J ends lost 2 bases and 0 bases respectively, with 5 bases between them. The CDR3 is CASSLYSSYEQYF. CDR3 sequence (DNA): TGTGCCAGCAGCTTATACAGCTCCTACGAGCAGTACTTC.

The chain carries TRBV29-1 and TRBJ1-2; the D gene is possibly TRBD1 (6 bases). V was shortened by 7 bases and J by 4 bases, with 10 bases between the two germline ends. The germline V gene encodes CDR1 SQVTM and CDR2 ANQGSEA. The CDR3 loop spans 11 amino acids. CDR3 in amino acids: CSARTVYGYTF. The CDR3 DNA is TGCAGCGCCCGGACAGTCTATGGCTACACCTTC.

The chain is built from TRBV9 and TRBJ1-2; TRBD1 aligns across 8 bases. V was pared by 6 bases and J by 0 bases, with 10 bases of the junction left unmatched. Germline lookup yields CDR1 SGDLS and CDR2 YYNGEE. CDR3 size: 16 residues. The CDR3 sequence: CASTRGTGTSNYGYTF. In nucleotides, the CDR3 is TGTGCCAGCACCCGTGGGACAGGAACCTCTAACTATGGCTACACCTTC.

This sequence joins TRBV6-6 and TRBJ2-5; TRBD1 is a possible D gene (5 bases). The germline CDR1 and CDR2 sequences are MNHNY and SVGAGI (reference sequence). This CDR3 contains 13 residues. Trimming cost V 6 bases and J 4 bases, with 12 bases left between them. DNA of the CDR3: TGTGCCAGCAGCCTAGGGGTTATAGAGACCCAGTACTTC. Protein: CASSLGVIETQYF.

The chain links TRBV19 to TRBJ2-2; 9 bases agree with TRBD2. The CDR3 loop spans 15 amino acids. V lost 7 bases and J lost 0; bases outside the gene matches: 3. From germline, CDR1 is LNHDA and CDR2 SQIVND (reference sequence). CDR3 in amino acids: CASTVAGANTGELFF. The CDR3 DNA reads TGTGCCAGTACGGTAGCGGGGGCGAACACCGGGGAGCTGTTTTTT.

The J gene is TRBJ1-1, the V gene TRBV7-8; a possible D gene is TRBD1 (5 bases). This CDR3 is built from 16 residues. V lost 5 bases, J lost 3 bases, and 19 bases lay in between. The germline CDR1 and CDR2 sequences are SGHVS and FQNEAQ. CDR3 bases: TGTGCCAGCAGCCCGCTTCGAGGGTGGGGGGACACTGAAGCTTTCTTT. It encodes CASSPLRGWGDTEAFF.

This rearrangement joins TRBV19 to TRBJ1-6, with D maybe TRBD1 (5 bases). Trimming left V 7 bases short and J 0 bases short, with 13 bases between. This CDR3 spans 16 amino acids. Germline V gene lookup returns CDR1 LNHDA and CDR2 SQIVND (reference sequence). Here the CDR3 reads CASKFVDNSYNSPLHF. The CDR3 DNA is TGTGCCAGTAAGTTTGTGGACAACTCCTATAATTCACCCCTCCACTTT.